The source of this T cell receptor beta chain is a study of early T cells in non-severe SARS-CoV-2 infection. The overall study: RNA in bulk from unsorted whole blood was sequenced, and chains were unpaired.

Unique molecular identifier tags were affixed to discrete cDNA molecules. One entry per CDR3 protein, called by TCRdb with MiXCR from the 5' RACE reads. The data hold tens of thousands of distinct CDR3 sequences, with around 15% observed a single time. There are many counts of this clonotype. Its antigen remains unknown. Points from the study as a whole: Anti-spike CD8 responses were favored by VDJdb matching, which missed private and CD4 specificities.

Sequencing used whole blood. The TCR originated in an adult who was a healthcare worker with PCR-confirmed SARS-CoV-2 infection or an uninfected control (not recorded which).

CDR3 coding DNA: TGTGCCGCTAGCGGGTCCAACGAGCAGTACTTC. Protein sequence: CAASGSNEQYF. This sequence joins TRBV10-3 and TRBJ2-7; 8 bases map to TRBD2. The CDR3 loop spans 11 amino acids. The ends lost 11 bases at V and 5 bases at J; junction bases unmatched: 5. Germline lookup yields CDR1 ENHRY and CDR2 SYGVKD.